This is a list of T cell receptor beta chains from one sample in a study of molecular identifiers for immune sequencing clone quantification. TCRdb used MiXCR to reprocess the PCR reads, holding one entry per CDR3 protein. The sample contains about 510,000 distinct CDR3 sequences, roughly 23% of which appear only once. Sequenced input: naive CD8+ T cells from blood, with Jurkat cell RNA spiked in. All receptors come from a human donor in good health. Some libraries in this study had Jurkat cell RNA spiked in. CDR3s include the opening cysteine and the closing phenylalanine or tryptophan. A D gene is named only where the DNA matches it firmly. Size tells how often a clone was seen (once, few, many) or the class of an expanded clone, and some rows leave it out.

many	TRBV9	17	TRBJ1-1	.	CASSPMTQGGILTEAFF	TGTGCCAGCAGCCCGATGACACAGGGAGGAATCCTCACTGAAGCTTTCTTT
.	TRBV9	14	TRBJ2-7	TRBD1	CASSTQTGDYEQYF	TGTGCCAGCAGCACCCAGACAGGGGATTACGAGCAGTACTTC
many	TRBV7-2	13	TRBJ2-3	.	CASSLIAADTQYF	TGTGCCAGCAGCTTGATAGCCGCAGATACGCAGTATTTT
.	TRBV20-1	18	TRBJ2-7	.	CSARDQPRMDHQTYEQYF	TGCAGTGCTAGAGATCAGCCCCGGATGGACCACCAGACCTACGAGCAGTACTTC
.	TRBV7-9	16	TRBJ2-7	.	CASSLVGRDNSYEQYF	TGTGCCAGCAGCTTAGTGGGCAGGGACAACTCCTACGAGCAGTACTTC
many	TRBV7-2	18	TRBJ2-1	TRBD2	CASSLVFARLAAFNEQFF	TGTGCCAGCAGCTTAGTGTTTGCCCGACTAGCGGCCTTCAATGAGCAGTTCTTC
.	TRBV11-1	15	TRBJ2-7	TRBD1	CASSSDRVSSYEQYF	TGTGCCAGCAGCTCCGACAGGGTTTCCTCCTACGAGCAGTACTTC
.	TRBV7-2	14	TRBJ2-7	.	CASSFEGFGDEQYF	TGTGCCAGCAGCTTCGAAGGGTTCGGGGACGAGCAGTACTTC
few	TRBV4-3	17	TRBJ2-2	TRBD1	CASSQERGQTNTGELFF	TGCGCCAGCAGCCAAGAAAGGGGACAGACGAACACCGGGGAGCTGTTTTTT
.	TRBV11-2	19	TRBJ2-7	TRBD2	CASSLGPFGREGLSYEQYF	TGTGCCAGCAGCTTAGGGCCCTTCGGGCGGGAGGGCCTTTCCTACGAGCAGTACTTC
.	TRBV19	12	TRBJ1-1	.	CASMWGNTEAFF	TGTGCCAGTATGTGGGGGAACACTGAAGCTTTCTTT
.	TRBV4-3	16	TRBJ2-5	.	CASSQDYARSQETQYF	TGCGCCAGCAGCCAAGATTATGCACGCAGCCAAGAGACCCAGTACTTC
many	TRBV6-5	17	TRBJ2-6	.	CASTSFWAGSGANVLTF	TGTGCCAGCACCTCCTTCTGGGCCGGTTCTGGGGCCAACGTCCTGACTTTC
.	TRBV4-3	16	TRBJ1-2	.	CASSQDRAFASYGYTF	TGCGCCAGCAGCCAAGATCGCGCGTTTGCTTCCTATGGCTACACCTTC
few	TRBV20-1	18	TRBJ2-2	TRBD2	CSARELAGGPANTGELFF	TGCAGTGCTAGAGAACTAGCGGGAGGGCCCGCGAACACCGGGGAGCTGTTTTTT
many	TRBV18	16	TRBJ1-1	.	CASSPPKGESRTEAFF	TGTGCCAGCTCACCACCGAAGGGAGAGTCGCGGACTGAAGCTTTCTTT
few	TRBV2	13	TRBJ2-3	.	CASSVRVADTQYF	TGTGCCAGCAGTGTACGGGTCGCAGATACGCAGTATTTT
.	TRBV4-3	15	TRBJ1-1	.	CASSQDIGSFAEAFF	TGCGCCAGCAGCCAAGATATAGGGAGCTTCGCTGAAGCTTTCTTT
few	TRBV4-3	16	TRBJ2-1	.	CASSQTEADYYNEQFF	TGCGCCAGCAGCCAGACCGAGGCAGATTACTACAATGAGCAGTTCTTC
.	TRBV20-1	15	TRBJ2-3	TRBD1	CSARGTSLGTDTLYF	TGCAGTGCTAGGGGGACGAGTCTTGGGACAGATACGCTGTATTTT
many	TRBV12-3/TRBV12-4	15	TRBJ2-4	.	CASSTNPTRGDIQYF	TGTGCCAGCAGCACCAACCCAACCAGAGGAGACATTCAGTACTTC
few	TRBV12-3/TRBV12-4	11	TRBJ1-2	.	CASRRSYGYTF	TGTGCCAGCAGACGCAGCTATGGCTACACCTTC
many	TRBV29-1	15	TRBJ2-2	TRBD2	CSVLTSGKNTGELFF	TGCAGCGTTCTGACTAGCGGGAAAAACACCGGGGAGCTGTTTTTT
many	TRBV20-1	11	TRBJ1-1	.	CSATDLGEAFF	TGCAGTGCCACCGATCTCGGAGAAGCTTTCTTT
.	TRBV13	13	TRBJ1-5	.	CASSLGLLQPQHF	TGTGCCAGCAGCTTAGGACTGTTGCAGCCCCAGCATTTT
many	TRBV29-1	13	TRBJ2-7	.	CSVEGDTSYEQYF	TGCAGCGTAGAGGGGGACACCTCCTACGAGCAGTACTTC